Presented here are 4 T cell receptor beta chains from one specimen sequenced in a study of CD8+CD57+ T cells in acquired aplastic anemia. The authors sequenced patients whose flow cytometry had shown CD8+CD57+ cell expansion. Genomic DNA templated the TCR beta VDJ and CDR3 profiling. TCRdb fed the reads into MiXCR, producing one record per CDR3 protein. The sample shows 100,000 to 150,000 distinct CDR3 sequences, less than 50% of them seen only once. The sequencing sample was made of sorted CD4+, CD8+, or CD8+CD57+ T cells (not recorded which) from PBMCs. Every receptor here comes from a human donor with aplastic anemia.

The chain has TRBV7-9 and TRBJ1-3; possibly TRBD1 for D (5 bases). Trimming took 1 base from V and 6 from J, leaving 10 bases between them. Germline V gene data show CDR1 as SEHNR and CDR2 as FQNEAQ (reference sequence). The CDR3 spans 14 residues. The CDR3 spells CASSLGRVANTIYF. The CDR3 bases are TGTGCCAGCAGCTTAGGCAGGGTCGCAAACACCATATATTTT. The full variable domain, in which reference TRBV7-9 and TRBJ1-3 provide the parts outside the CDR3, is DTGVSQNPRHKITKRGQNVTFRCDPISEHNRLYWYRQTLGQGPEFLTYFQNEAQLEKSRLLSDRFSAERPKGSFSTLEIQRTEQGDSAMYLCASSLGRVANTIYFGEGSWLTVV.

Concerning this clonotype: One end of the junction does not line up with germline, which may come from a read error. V usage is TRBV30 and J usage is TRBJ2-2; 11 bases are a match to TRBD2. CDR3 length equals 15 residues. The germline V gene has CDR1 GTSNPN and CDR2 SVGIG (reference sequence). The CDR3 nucleotides are TGTGCCTGGAGTTCAAGACTAGCGGGGATCGGGGGGCTGTTTTTT. It encodes CAWSSRLAGIGGLFF.

For this clonotype: Germline and junction disagree at one end, which may indicate a read error. The V gene is TRBV5-4, the J gene TRBJ1-2; no definite D call. The CDR3 runs 14 residues. Germline values: CDR1 SGHNT, CDR2 YYREEE (reference sequence). The CDR3 bases are TGTGCCAGCAGCTTGGCCGGGGTCGGAGATGGCCACACCTTC. Protein sequence: CASSLAGVGDGHTF.

This clonotype has only a few counts. The DNA for the CDR3 is TGTGCCAGTAGTTTCAGGGATAAGGATAACACTGAAGCTTTCTTT. Encoded protein: CASSFRDKDNTEAFF. The V gene is TRBV19, the J gene TRBJ1-1; D perhaps matches TRBD1 (5 bases). The V and J ends lost 5 bases and 2 bases respectively, with 15 bases between them. CDR1 is LNHDA, CDR2 SQIVND, per germline (reference sequence). The CDR3 runs 15 residues.